A single sample is the source of the 15 T cell receptor beta chains below, sequenced in a study of blood T cell repertoires in COVID-19. Profiled with immunoSEQ multiplex PCR; TCRdb holds only in-frame clones, not every one. The table lists tens of thousands of clones, 60% to 85% of them singletons. The sequenced sample was peripheral blood. Every receptor here comes from a man in his sixties or seventies with acute or convalescent COVID-19.

This chain joins TRBV4-2 and TRBJ2-2; tentative D call: TRBD2 (5 bases). V dropped 0 bases and J dropped 3 bases, with 14 bases sitting between them. Per germline, CDR1 LGHNA and CDR2 YNFKEQ. The CDR3 is 17 residues long. In DNA, the CDR3 is TGTGCCAGCAGCCAAGACCAGGACTTTACCTACACCGGGGAGCTGTTTTTT. Protein product: CASSQDQDFTYTGELFF.

CDR3 sequence reads: CASSSSDSNYGYTF. CDR3 DNA: TGTGCCAGCAGTTCCTCCGACAGTAACTATGGCTACACCTTC. This chain joins TRBV28 and TRBJ1-2; D possibly corresponds to TRBD1 (5 bases). The length of the CDR3 is 14 residues. Germline-derived CDR1 and CDR2 are MDHEN and SYDVKM. V was shortened by 4 bases and J by 1 base, with 10 bases between the two germline ends.

In this sample, this clone turned up once. The chain employs TRBV5-1 and TRBJ2-1, with D maybe TRBD1 (6 bases). CDR3 length equals 16 residues. Germline-derived CDR1 and CDR2 are SGHRS and YFSETQ. The V gene lost 0 bases and the J gene lost 2 bases, with 12 bases spanning the gap. The CDR3 protein is CASSLEAGATYNEQFF. CDR3 DNA: TGCGCCAGCAGCTTGGAAGCAGGGGCAACCTACAATGAGCAGTTCTTC.

The V gene is TRBV2, the J gene TRBJ2-7, with 9 bases that match TRBD1. Per the germline V gene, CDR1 is SNHLY and CDR2 is FYNNEI. The CDR3 has 16 amino acids. Trimming cost V 6 bases and J 0 bases; bases outside gene matches: 9. The CDR3 bases are TGTGCCAGCAGGGAGATCGGGACAGGGCCCTCCTACGAGCAGTACGTC. It specifies CASREIGTGPSYEQYV.

The gene calls are TRBV7-6 and TRBJ2-1; possible D gene TRBD2, 5 bases. Germline CDR1 SGHVS, CDR2 FNYEAQ. V gave up 5 bases and J gave up 0 bases, with 8 bases separating them. CDR3 length: 14 residues. The CDR3 DNA follows: TGTGCCAGCAGCGACGACTACTCCTACAATGAGCAGTTCTTC. Encoded protein: CASSDDYSYNEQFF.

This chain uses TRBV10-3 with TRBJ1-2; a weak D match, TRBD1 (5 bases). The CDR3 is 17 amino acids. V was cut by 0 bases and J by 3 bases, with 17 bases left in between. The germline V gene encodes CDR1 ENHRY and CDR2 SYGVKD. The CDR3 loop reads CAISESYQGLGHYGYTF. Here the CDR3 DNA reads TGTGCCATCAGTGAGTCTTATCAGGGTTTGGGGCACTATGGCTACACCTTC.

The CDR3 here is CASSSVHRNTEAFF. The CDR3, as DNA: TGTGCCAGCAGTTCTGTGCACAGGAACACTGAAGCTTTCTTT. The chain is built from TRBV28 and TRBJ1-1; D not certain. CDR3 length equals 14 residues. The V gene's germline CDR1 is MDHEN and CDR2 SYDVKM. Trimming removed 4 bases at V and 1 base at J, with 10 bases between. The full variable domain, its missing parts supplied by reference TRBV28 and TRBJ1-1, is DVKVTQSSRYLVKRTGEKVFLECVQDMDHENMFWYRQDPGLGLRLIYFSYDVKMKEKGDIPEGYSVSREKKERFSLILESASTNQTSMYLCASSSVHRNTEAFFGQGTRLTVV.

This clone showed up just a few times. The CDR3 loop reads CASSQGGRGILPTNEKLFF. CDR3 coding DNA: TGTGCCAGCAGCCAAGGGGGGCGGGGGATCCTGCCAACTAATGAAAAACTGTTTTTT. This chain uses TRBV14 with TRBJ1-4; maybe TRBD1 (6 bases). CDR1 is SGHDN and CDR2 is FVKESK in the germline V gene. The V and J ends lost 1 base and 0 bases respectively, with 18 bases between them. The CDR3 runs 19 residues.

This clone was picked up one time. This chain connects TRBV27 to TRBJ1-3; TRBD1 agrees at 7 bases. There are 15 residues in the CDR3. Trimming at V came to 0 bases and at J to 4 bases, leaving 3 bases not matched to a gene. CDR1 MNHEY and CDR2 SMNVEV come from the germline V gene (reference sequence). The CDR3 DNA follows: TGTGCCAGCAGTTTATCGAGAGGGGGCGGAAACACCATATATTTT. Amino acids: CASSLSRGGGNTIYF.

A few counts support this clone. The chain carries TRBV19 and TRBJ1-2; the match to TRBD1 covers 9 bases. V was pared by 7 bases and J by 1 base, with 7 bases of the junction left unmatched. The CDR3 has 15 amino acids. Per germline, CDR1 LNHDA and CDR2 SQIVND (reference sequence). The CDR3 loop reads CASTLGQGLNYGYTF. The CDR3 bases are TGTGCCAGTACCCTGGGACAGGGTCTTAACTATGGCTACACCTTC.

The chain links TRBV24-1 to TRBJ2-3; D is possibly TRBD2 (5 bases). Between the trimmed V and J ends, which lost 5 bases and 1 base, there was a span of 9 bases. The CDR3 is 14 amino acids. Per the germline V gene, CDR1 is KGHDR and CDR2 is SFDVKD. The CDR3 reads CATSVAGGTDTQYF. The CDR3, as DNA: TGTGCCACCAGTGTTGCCGGGGGCACAGATACGCAGTATTTT.

This clone was detected a few times. The rearrangement links TRBV5-1 to TRBJ2-3; 8 nucleotides match TRBD2. The germline gives CDR1 SGHRS, CDR2 YFSETQ. V dropped 2 bases and J dropped 6; count of bases not matched to a gene: 2. CDR3 length: 13 amino acids. CDR3 nucleotides: TGCGCCAGCAGCTTTAGCGGGGCGGATACGCAGTATTTT. Its translation: CASSFSGADTQYF.

The genes are TRBV28 and TRBJ2-7; D is ambiguous. Germline V CDR1 and CDR2: MDHEN, SYDVKM. The CDR3 covers 15 residues. V dropped 5 bases and J dropped 1 base, with 15 bases sitting between them. The CDR3 sequence is CASSPRLSGSYEQYF. In DNA form, the CDR3 reads TGTGCCAGCAGTCCTCGTTTATCAGGATCCTACGAGCAGTACTTC.

The genes are TRBV19 and TRBJ1-6, with 7 bases that match TRBD1. Germline CDR1 is LNHDA and CDR2 is SQIVND (reference sequence). The V and J ends lost 2 bases and 5 bases, in that order; junction bases with no gene match: 3. This CDR3 region has 15 residues. The CDR3 DNA sequence: TGTGCCAGTAGTATATTCGGGACAGATAATTCACCCCTCCACTTT. It encodes CASSIFGTDNSPLHF.

The rearrangement uses TRBV20-1 and TRBJ2-5, with D possibly TRBD1 on 6 matching bases. Deletions cut 3 bases from V and 6 bases from J, with 8 bases between. The germline CDR1 and CDR2 sequences are DFQATT and SNEGSKA (reference sequence). CDR3 length equals 11 residues. CDR3 nucleotides: TGCAGTGCTAGTACAGGGAAGACCCAGTACTTC. Translating it yields CSASTGKTQYF.